The clone carrying this T cell receptor (beta chain) is labeled as medium-sized. Its antigen is not known. As to treatment: approximately 9-day PBMC culture with coronavirus spike peptide pools or control peptides (ViraFEST assay). This record comes from a study of vaccination and CD4 T cells after COVID-19. Study as a whole: For post-vaccine samples, collection took place a median around 70 days after dose two, ranging from 14 to 241.

Whole-study results and caveats: From a median of about 21 to 40, SARS-CoV-2-reactive clonotypes increased, though not significantly.

Sequencing of the DNA from cultured CD4+ T cells was carried out with the Oncomine TCR Beta short-read assay. TCRdb reprocessed the PCR reads via MiXCR and lists one record per CDR3 protein. The profile shows roughly 16,000 distinct CDR3 sequences, 55% of them singletons. Germline CDR1 and CDR2: MNHEY and SVGEGT. There are 12 residues in the CDR3. V was cut by 6 bases and J by 0 bases, with 2 bases left in between. This rearrangement joins TRBV6-2 or TRBV6-3 to TRBJ2-2; D remains ambiguous. The source of this sequence is a human donor who had recovered from COVID-19. Sequenced material: CD4+ T cells from blood, cultured in vitro. The CDR3: CASSPNTGELFF. CDR3 sequence (DNA): TGTGCCAGCAGCCCGAACACCGGGGAGCTGTTTTTT.